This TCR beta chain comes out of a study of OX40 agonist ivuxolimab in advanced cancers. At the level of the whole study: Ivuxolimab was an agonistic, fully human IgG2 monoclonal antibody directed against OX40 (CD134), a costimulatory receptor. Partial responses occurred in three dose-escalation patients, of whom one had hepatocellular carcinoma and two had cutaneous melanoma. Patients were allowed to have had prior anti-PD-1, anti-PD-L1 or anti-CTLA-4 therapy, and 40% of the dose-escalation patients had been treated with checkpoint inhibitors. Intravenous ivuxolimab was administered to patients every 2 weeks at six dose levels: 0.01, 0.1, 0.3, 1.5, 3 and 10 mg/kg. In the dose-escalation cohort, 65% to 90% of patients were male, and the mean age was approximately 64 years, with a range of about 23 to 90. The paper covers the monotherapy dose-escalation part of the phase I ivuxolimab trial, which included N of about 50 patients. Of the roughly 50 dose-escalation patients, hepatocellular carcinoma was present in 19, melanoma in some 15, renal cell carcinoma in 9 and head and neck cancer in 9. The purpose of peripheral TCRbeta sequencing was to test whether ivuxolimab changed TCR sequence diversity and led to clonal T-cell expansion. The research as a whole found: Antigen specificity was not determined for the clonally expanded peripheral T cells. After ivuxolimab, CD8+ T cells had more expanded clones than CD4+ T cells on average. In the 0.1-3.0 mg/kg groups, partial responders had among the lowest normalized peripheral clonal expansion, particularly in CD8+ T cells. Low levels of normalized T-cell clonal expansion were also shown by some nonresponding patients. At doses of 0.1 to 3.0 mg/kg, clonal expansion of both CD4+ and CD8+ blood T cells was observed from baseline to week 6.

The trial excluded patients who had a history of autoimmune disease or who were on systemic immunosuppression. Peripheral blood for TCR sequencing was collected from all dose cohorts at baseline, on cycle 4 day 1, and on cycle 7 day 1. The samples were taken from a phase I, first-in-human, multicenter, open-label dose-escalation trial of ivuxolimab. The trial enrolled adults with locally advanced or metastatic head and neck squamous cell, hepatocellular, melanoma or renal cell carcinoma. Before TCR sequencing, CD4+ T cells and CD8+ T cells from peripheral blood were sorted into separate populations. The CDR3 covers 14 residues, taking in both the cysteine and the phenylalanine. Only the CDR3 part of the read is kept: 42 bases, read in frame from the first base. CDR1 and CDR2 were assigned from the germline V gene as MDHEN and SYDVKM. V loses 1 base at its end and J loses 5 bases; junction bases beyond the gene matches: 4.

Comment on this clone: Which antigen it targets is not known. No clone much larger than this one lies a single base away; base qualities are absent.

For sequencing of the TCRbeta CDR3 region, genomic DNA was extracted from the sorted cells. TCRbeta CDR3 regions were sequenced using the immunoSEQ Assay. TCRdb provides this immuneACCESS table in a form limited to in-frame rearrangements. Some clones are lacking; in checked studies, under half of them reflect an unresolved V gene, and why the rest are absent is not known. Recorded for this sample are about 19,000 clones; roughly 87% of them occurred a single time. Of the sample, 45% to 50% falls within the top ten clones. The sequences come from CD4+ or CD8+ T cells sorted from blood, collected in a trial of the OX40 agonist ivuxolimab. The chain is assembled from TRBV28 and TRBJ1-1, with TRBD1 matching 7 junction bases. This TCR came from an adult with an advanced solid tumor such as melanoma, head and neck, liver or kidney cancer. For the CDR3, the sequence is CASSLLQGGTEAFF. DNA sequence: TGTGCCAGCAGTTTATTGCAGGGGGGTACTGAAGCTTTCTTT. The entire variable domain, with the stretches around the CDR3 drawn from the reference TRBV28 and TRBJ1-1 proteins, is DVKVTQSSRYLVKRTGEKVFLECVQDMDHENMFWYRQDPGLGLRLIYFSYDVKMKEKGDIPEGYSVSREKKERFSLILESASTNQTSMYLCASSLLQGGTEAFFGQGTRLTVV.